The clone carrying this T cell receptor beta chain was observed once. The sample is drawn from a study of Graves' ophthalmopathy and Graves' hyperthyroidism. V was cut by 0 bases and J by 10 bases, with 12 bases left in between. CDR3 length equals 13 residues. Germline CDR1 reads MNHNS; CDR2 reads SASEGT. RNA transcripts were the source from which TCR beta CDR3 regions were amplified. First-round RT-PCR used HTBI primers; second-round multiplex PCR followed. From the multiplex PCR reads, TCRdb called clonotypes with MiXCR, one entry per CDR3 protein. The sample consists of roughly 400,000 distinct CDR3 sequences, about 16% of them appearing once.

The chain recombines TRBV6-1 with TRBJ1-2; D is undetermined. The clonotype was recovered from a woman aged 18-29 years with stable Graves' hyperthyroidism. Sequencing input: peripheral blood. The DNA of the CDR3 is TGTGCCAGCAGTGAAGCCGAGACGGCTTACTACACCTTC. As protein: CASSEAETAYYTF.